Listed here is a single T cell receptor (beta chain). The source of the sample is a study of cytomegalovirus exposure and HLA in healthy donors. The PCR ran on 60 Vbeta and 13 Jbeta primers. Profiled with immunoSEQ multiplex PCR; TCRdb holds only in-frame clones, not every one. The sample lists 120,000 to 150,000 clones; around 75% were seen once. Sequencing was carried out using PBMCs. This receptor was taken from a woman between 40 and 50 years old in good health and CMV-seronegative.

The CDR3 is CASSLGQGAKNIQYF. CDR3 nucleotides: TGCGCCAGCAGCTTGGGGCAGGGGGCCAAAAACATTCAGTACTTC. The genes are TRBV5-1 and TRBJ2-4; a weak D match, TRBD1 (6 bases). CDR1 SGHRS and CDR2 YFSETQ come from the germline V gene. The CDR3 consists of 15 residues. Trimming shortened V by 0 bases and J by 1 base, and 8 bases separated the two germline ends.